One T cell receptor (beta chain) is described in this entry. As for time point: persistent/refractory GD, antithyroid drugs over 5 years with positive TRAb. From RNA extracted from PBMCs, the TCR library was made. The sample comes from a study of regulatory T cells in long-lasting Graves disease. With 8 bases clipped from V and 7 bases from J, the junction kept 1 base outside the gene matches. Germline loops: CDR1 SNHLY, CDR2 FYNNEI. CDR3 size: 12 residues. CDR3-region Arm-PCR and iRepertoire HTBI primers produced the TCR beta libraries. Each CDR3 protein gets one entry after TCRdb re-called the multiplex PCR reads with MiXCR. Among roughly 700,000 distinct CDR3 sequences listed, roughly 30% were seen once.

V is TRBV2 and J is TRBJ1-6, with 8 bases lining up with TRBD1. The receptor comes from a female donor with Graves disease. The specimen comprised peripheral blood mononuclear cells (PBMCs), sampled when the disease was refractory, from a patient treated with antithyroid drugs. CDR3 sequence reads: CASWTGNSPLHF. The DNA for the CDR3 is TGTGCCAGCTGGACAGGGAATTCACCCCTCCACTTT.